A single sample is the source of the 31 T cell receptor beta chains below, sequenced in a study of regulatory dendritic cells for organ transplantation. Sorted T cells were CFSE-labeled and cultured approximately five days with allogeneic regulatory or mature dendritic cells at 1:10. The repertoire was sequenced with immunoSEQ multiplex PCR; TCRdb's copy has only in-frame clones and lacks some. The sample holds more than 9,500 clones, 89% seen once. No antigens are known for them. The sequencing sample was made of naive CD8+ T cells from blood cultured with dendritic cells. Sample subset: CD45RA+ naive T cells. All receptors derive from a human donor in good health.

This clone was picked up a small number of times. This chain uses TRBV14 with TRBJ1-2, with 8 bases identical to TRBD1. V lost 2 bases and J lost 4; bases outside the gene matches: 3. The CDR3 totals 14 residues. Per the germline V gene, CDR1 is SGHDN and CDR2 is FVKESK. CDR3 sequence (DNA): TGTGCCAGCAGCCAATCGGACAGGGTCTATGGCTACACCTTC. It is translated as CASSQSDRVYGYTF.

The rearrangement uses TRBV9 and TRBJ1-1; 7 bases match TRBD1. In germline, CDR1 is SGDLS, CDR2 YYNGEE. The trim removed 3 bases at V and 4 bases at J, leaving 12 bases unmatched. The CDR3 has 16 amino acids. The CDR3: CASSESGGLGATEAFF. Here the CDR3 DNA reads TGTGCCAGCAGCGAATCAGGGGGGTTGGGAGCCACTGAAGCTTTCTTT.

The chain employs TRBV7-8 and TRBJ2-1; D may match TRBD1 or TRBD2 (5 bases each). Germline V lookup: CDR1 SGHVS, CDR2 FQNEAQ. The CDR3 runs to 13 residues. Trimming shortened V by 5 bases and J by 7 bases, and 12 bases separated the two germline ends. The CDR3 here is CASSPAGTNEQFF. For the CDR3, the DNA is TGTGCCAGCAGCCCCGCCGGGACGAATGAGCAGTTCTTC. Filled out from reference TRBV7-8 and TRBJ2-1, the complete variable domain reads GAGVSQSPRYKVAKRGQDVALRCDPISGHVSLFWYQQALGQGPEFLTYFQNEAQLDKSGLPSDRFFAERPEGSVSTLKIQRTQQEDSAVYLCASSPAGTNEQFFGPGTRLTVL.

Concerning this clone: Other DNA sequences within the sample encode an identical CDR3. The rearrangement links TRBV29-1 to TRBJ1-1; D is ambiguous. Deletions cut 6 bases from V and 0 bases from J, with 8 bases between. The CDR3 spans 12 residues. From germline, CDR1 is SQVTM and CDR2 ANQGSEA. CDR3 in DNA: TGCAGCGTCGCTAGGTTGAACACTGAAGCTTTCTTT. Translating gives CSVARLNTEAFF. Supplemented by reference TRBV29-1 and TRBJ1-1, the full variable domain reads SAVISQKPSRDICQRGTSLTIQCQVDSQVTMMFWYRQQPGQSLTLIATANQGSEATYESGFVIDKFPISRPNLTFSTLTVSNMSPEDSSIYLCSVARLNTEAFFGQGTRLTVV.

V gene TRBV27 combines with J gene TRBJ2-5, with 9 positions matching TRBD1. CDR3 size: 15 residues. Germline V gives CDR1 MNHEY, CDR2 SMNVEV (reference sequence). V shed 5 bases and J 3 bases; nucleotides not matched to a gene: 7. CDR3 sequence reads: CASSPRQGDEETQYF. CDR3 DNA sequence: TGTGCCAGCAGTCCGCGACAGGGGGATGAAGAGACCCAGTACTTC.

The chain couples TRBV29-1 to TRBJ1-2, with TRBD1 matching over 8 bases. The CDR3 is 15 amino acids. Germline values: CDR1 SQVTM, CDR2 ANQGSEA. The trim removed 2 bases at V and 6 bases at J, leaving 11 bases unmatched. CDR3 DNA sequence: TGCAGCGTTGAACGCTACGACAGGGGAGATCATGGCTACACCTTC. Translation gives CSVERYDRGDHGYTF. The whole variable domain, remainder taken from reference TRBV29-1 and TRBJ1-2, is SAVISQKPSRDICQRGTSLTIQCQVDSQVTMMFWYRQQPGQSLTLIATANQGSEATYESGFVIDKFPISRPNLTFSTLTVSNMSPEDSSIYLCSVERYDRGDHGYTFGSGTRLTVV.

The chain recombines TRBV4-3 with TRBJ2-1; D unresolved. V was cut by 4 bases and J by 0 bases, with 13 bases left in between. The germline gives CDR1 LGHNA, CDR2 YSLEER. The length of the CDR3 is 16 residues. This CDR3 reads CASSPRAANSYNEQFF. CDR3 bases: TGCGCCAGCAGCCCCCGGGCGGCAAACTCCTACAATGAGCAGTTCTTC.

The J gene is TRBJ2-5, the V gene TRBV25-1; 10 nucleotides align to TRBD1. CDR1 and CDR2 from the germline V gene are MGHDK and SYGVNS. J lost 5 bases, V lost 3 bases, and 9 bases had no gene match. The CDR3 length is 16 residues. CDR3 nucleotide sequence: TGTGCCAGCAGTGATCGTGACAGGGGGCGCCGGGAGACCCAGTACTTC. This gives the protein CASSDRDRGRRETQYF.

V is TRBV2 and J is TRBJ1-2, with D uncertain. The CDR3 is made up of 13 amino acids. Per germline, CDR1 SNHLY and CDR2 FYNNEI. Trimming removed 4 bases at V and 4 bases at J, with 10 bases between. The CDR3 DNA follows: TGTGCCAGCAGTGGTCGGCAGATCTATGGCTACACCTTC. It encodes CASSGRQIYGYTF.

Comments on this clone: The junction differs from germline at one of its ends, possibly a read error. The chain is built from TRBV2 and TRBJ2-5, with D maybe TRBD1 (5 bases). CDR1 is SNHLY and CDR2 is FYNNEI in the germline V gene. There are 15 residues in the CDR3. The CDR3 sequence: CARSGYRQGQETQYF. In DNA, the CDR3 is TGTGCCAGAAGTGGTTATAGGCAGGGCCAAGAGACCCAGTACTTC.

This rearrangement joins TRBV5-6 to TRBJ1-2, with D hard to call. The CDR3 extends over 15 amino acids. V was shortened by 4 bases and J by 0 bases, with 13 bases between the two germline ends. Germline CDR1 and CDR2: SGHDT and YYEEEE. CDR3 residues: CASSLDGVPNYGYTF. The CDR3 DNA reads as TGTGCCAGCAGCCTGGATGGTGTTCCTAACTATGGCTACACCTTC.

This chain connects TRBV5-6 to TRBJ2-7; 7 bases match TRBD1. The CDR3 consists of 15 residues. The germline gives CDR1 SGHDT, CDR2 YYEEEE. Losses at the gene ends were 4 bases for V and 2 bases for J; bases not matched to a gene: 9. CDR3 nucleotides: TGTGCCAGCAGCCCCGAAACAGGGGAAACCTACGAGCAGTACTTC. Amino acids: CASSPETGETYEQYF.

The rearrangement joins TRBV29-1 to TRBJ2-1; the match to TRBD2 covers 10 bases. Germline V gene lookup returns CDR1 SQVTM and CDR2 ANQGSEA. With V trimmed by 5 bases and J by 4 bases, 11 bases remained unmatched. CDR3 size: 16 residues. Written as DNA, the CDR3 is TGCAGCGTTTCGGCTCTAGCGGGAGTACGATACAATGAGCAGTTCTTC. This translates into CSVSALAGVRYNEQFF.

This clone was recorded a few times. This rearrangement joins TRBV5-4 to TRBJ2-7; 9 bases map to TRBD1. J lost 3 bases, V lost 4 bases, and 5 bases had no gene match. The length of the CDR3 is 14 residues. CDR1 and CDR2 from the germline V gene are SGHNT and YYREEE (reference sequence). CDR3 coding DNA: TGTGCCAGCAGCCTGGGGACAGGGCGCTACGAGCAGTACTTC. It codes for CASSLGTGRYEQYF. Supplemented by reference TRBV5-4 and TRBJ2-7, the full variable domain reads ETGVTQSPTHLIKTRGQQVTLRCSSQSGHNTVSWYQQALGQGPQFIFQYYREEENGRGNFPPRFSGLQFPNYSSELNVNALELDDSALYLCASSLGTGRYEQYFGPGTRLTVT.

V gene TRBV7-9 combines with J gene TRBJ2-1; D perhaps matches TRBD1 (5 bases). CDR1 is SEHNR, CDR2 FQNEAQ, per germline (reference sequence). V was clipped by 7 bases and J by 8 bases, with 21 bases between them. The CDR3 runs 15 residues. The CDR3 sequence: CASNFGDSEIHEQFF. Written as DNA, the CDR3 is TGTGCCAGCAACTTCGGAGACAGCGAGATCCATGAGCAGTTCTTC.

J is TRBJ2-7 and V is TRBV2, with D possibly TRBD1 on 6 matching bases. This CDR3 has 13 residues. From germline, CDR1 is SNHLY and CDR2 FYNNEI. V lost 9 bases, J lost 7 bases, and 19 bases lay in between. The CDR3 reads CARSGVQGREQYF. The CDR3 bases are TGTGCCAGATCCGGAGTACAGGGCCGGGAGCAGTACTTC.

V gene TRBV9 combines with J gene TRBJ1-1, with D unclear. From germline, CDR1 is SGDLS and CDR2 YYNGEE. The CDR3 length is 15 residues. The germline V and J ends were trimmed by 0 bases and 11 bases, with 20 bases remaining between them. CDR3 sequence reads: CASSVVIWSEDAAFF. DNA for the CDR3: TGTGCCAGCAGCGTAGTTATCTGGTCGGAAGATGCGGCTTTCTTT.

This clone appeared a single time. The chain employs TRBV6-5 and TRBJ1-5; 7 nucleotides line up with TRBD1. The CDR3 has 14 residues. J was trimmed by 6 bases and V by 5 bases; bases with no gene match: 7. The germline CDR1 and CDR2 sequences are MNHEY and SVGAGI. CDR3 residues: CASSQTGPGQPQHF. CDR3 DNA: TGTGCCAGCAGTCAGACAGGGCCAGGTCAGCCCCAGCATTTT.

The chain recombines TRBV4-3 with TRBJ2-5, with 9 bases that match TRBD2. The J call is doubtful: the DNA matches TRBJ2-7 better. CDR1 and CDR2 (germline): LGHNA, YSLEER. The CDR3 is made up of 16 amino acids. The CDR3, as DNA: TGCGCCAGCAGCCAAAGTAGTCGGACTAGCGTAGACGAGCAGTACTTC. Encoded protein: CASSQSSRTSVDEQYF.

This chain links TRBV9 with TRBJ1-4; no clear D gene. Germline assignment: CDR1 SGDLS and CDR2 YYNGEE. The CDR3 loop spans 14 amino acids. V shed 0 bases and J shed 3 bases, with 6 bases lying between them. CDR3 region: CASSVAQSNEKLFF. In DNA, the CDR3 is TGTGCCAGCAGCGTAGCTCAGTCTAATGAAAAACTGTTTTTT.

The gene calls are TRBV4-2 and TRBJ1-1, with D hard to call. V dropped 4 bases and J dropped 2 bases, with 11 bases sitting between them. Germline V gene data show CDR1 as LGHNA and CDR2 as YNFKEQ. The CDR3 consists of 14 residues. The CDR3 DNA follows: TGTGCCAGCAGCCCGAGACGGCATAACACTGAAGCTTTCTTT. Encoded protein: CASSPRRHNTEAFF.

The chain is built from TRBV5-1 and TRBJ2-1, with D possibly being TRBD2 (6 bases). This CDR3 spans 14 amino acids. Germline CDR1 is SGHRS and CDR2 is YFSETQ. Trimming stripped 5 bases from V and 4 bases from J, with 13 bases between. The CDR3 is CASRSSGVYNEQFF. CDR3 coding DNA: TGCGCCAGCAGATCTTCGGGGGTATACAATGAGCAGTTCTTC.

The rearrangement links TRBV2 to TRBJ1-3; 7 nucleotides agree with TRBD1. The germline V gene encodes CDR1 SNHLY and CDR2 FYNNEI. CDR3 length: 17 residues. Trimming at V came to 0 bases and at J to 12 bases, leaving 17 bases not matched to a gene. CDR3 nucleotides: TGTGCCAGCAGTGAAGCGCCGTGGGACAGCCGGAAGGTCCTCATATATTTT. Translation: CASSEAPWDSRKVLIYF.

In regard to this clone: The same CDR3 arises from other DNA sequences in this sample as well. This chain joins TRBV4-3 and TRBJ1-1; no clear D gene. Germline V CDR1 and CDR2: LGHNA, YSLEER. The germline V and J ends were trimmed by 0 bases and 1 base, with 12 bases remaining between them. The CDR3 runs to 16 residues. CDR3 sequence (DNA): TGCGCCAGCAGCCAAGACCGTGGAAGAGAGAACACTGAAGCTTTCTTT. The encoded protein is CASSQDRGRENTEAFF.

This chain joins TRBV5-1 and TRBJ1-2, with 7 bases aligning to TRBD1. Germline V lookup: CDR1 SGHRS, CDR2 YFSETQ. Trimming took 5 bases from V and 4 from J; bases not matched to a gene: 2. This CDR3 contains 12 residues. CDR3 in DNA: TGCGCCAGCAGTACAGGGGCCTATGGCTACACCTTC. Protein: CASSTGAYGYTF.

The gene calls are TRBV6-5 and TRBJ2-3, with D perhaps TRBD1 (5 bases). The CDR3 is 14 amino acids. CDR1 and CDR2 from the germline V gene are MNHEY and SVGAGI. V lost 5 bases and J 3 bases, leaving 12 bases between the germline ends. This CDR3 reads CASSHLAGTDTQYF. The CDR3 DNA follows: TGTGCCAGCAGTCATCTGGCAGGGACAGATACGCAGTATTTT.

This clone occurred a few times. This CDR3 reads CASSQGPLTGELFF. The CDR3 DNA sequence: TGCGCCAGCAGCCAAGGACCACTCACCGGGGAGCTGTTTTTT. The genes are TRBV4-1 and TRBJ2-2; D remains ambiguous. This CDR3 spans 14 amino acids. The ends were cut back, 1 base at V and 4 bases at J, with 7 bases in the middle. Germline V gives CDR1 MGHRA, CDR2 YSYEKL.

The chain joins TRBV5-6 to TRBJ1-2; D is unclear. V lost 0 bases, J lost 4 bases, and 7 bases lay in between. The CDR3 runs to 13 residues. Per germline, CDR1 SGHDT and CDR2 YYEEEE. The CDR3 region has the DNA TGTGCCAGCAGCTTGGGGCCGAGCTATGGCTACACCTTC. It translates to CASSLGPSYGYTF.

The chain combines TRBV7-6 with TRBJ2-5; 8 bases align to TRBD1. Germline assignment: CDR1 SGHVS and CDR2 FNYEAQ. Losses at the gene ends were 5 bases for V and 3 bases for J; bases not matched to a gene: 11. This CDR3 spans 16 amino acids. The CDR3 reads CASSLSTGADEETQYF. The CDR3, as DNA: TGTGCCAGCAGCCTATCGACAGGGGCCGATGAAGAGACCCAGTACTTC. The full variable domain, completed using reference TRBV7-6 and TRBJ2-5, is GAGVSQSPRYKVTKRGQDVALRCDPISGHVSLYWYRQALGQGPEFLTYFNYEAQQDKSGLPNDRFSAERPEGSISTLTIQRTEQRDSAMYRCASSLSTGADEETQYFGPGTRLLVL.

As DNA, the CDR3 is TGCGCCAGCAGCTTGGGGACAGGGGTCACTGAAGCTTTCTTT. Its translation: CASSLGTGVTEAFF. This chain uses TRBV5-1 with TRBJ1-1; 9 positions agree with TRBD1. There are 14 residues in the CDR3. The germline CDR1 and CDR2 sequences are SGHRS and YFSETQ. V dropped 0 bases and J dropped 4; count of bases not matched to a gene: 1.

V gene TRBV4-3 combines with J gene TRBJ1-1, with a weak D call TRBD1 (5 bases). The V and J ends lost 0 bases and 6 bases respectively, with 17 bases between them. The CDR3 is 16 residues long. Germline CDR1 and CDR2: LGHNA and YSLEER. CDR3 in amino acids: CASSQEYIGASAEAFF. The CDR3 nucleotides are TGCGCCAGCAGCCAAGAATACATAGGGGCGAGCGCTGAAGCTTTCTTT.